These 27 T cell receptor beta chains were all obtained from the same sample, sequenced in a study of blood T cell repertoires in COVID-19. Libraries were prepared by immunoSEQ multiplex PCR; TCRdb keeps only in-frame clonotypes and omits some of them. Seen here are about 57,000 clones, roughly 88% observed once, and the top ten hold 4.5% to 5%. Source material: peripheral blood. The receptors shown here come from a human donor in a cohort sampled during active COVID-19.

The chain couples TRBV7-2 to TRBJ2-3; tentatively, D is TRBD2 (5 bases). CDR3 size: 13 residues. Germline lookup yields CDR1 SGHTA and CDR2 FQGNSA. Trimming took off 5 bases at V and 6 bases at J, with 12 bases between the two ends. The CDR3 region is CASSPDWTDTQYF. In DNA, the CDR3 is TGTGCCAGCAGCCCGGACTGGACGGATACGCAGTATTTT.

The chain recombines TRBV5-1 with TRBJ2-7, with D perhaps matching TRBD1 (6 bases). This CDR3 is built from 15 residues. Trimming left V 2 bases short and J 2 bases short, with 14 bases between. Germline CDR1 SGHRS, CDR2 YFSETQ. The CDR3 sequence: CASSFAGTITYEQYF. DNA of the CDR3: TGCGCCAGCAGCTTCGCCGGGACAATAACCTACGAGCAGTACTTC.

CDR3 nucleotide sequence: TGTGCCAGTAGTATCCGACAGGGAGTAGTTTACGAGCAGTACTTC. Translation: CASSIRQGVVYEQYF. V is TRBV19 and J is TRBJ2-7; 7 bases align to TRBD1. Germline trimming cut 3 bases from V and 4 bases from J; bases unmatched to any gene: 9. Germline V gene data show CDR1 as LNHDA and CDR2 as SQIVND (reference sequence). CDR3 length equals 15 residues.

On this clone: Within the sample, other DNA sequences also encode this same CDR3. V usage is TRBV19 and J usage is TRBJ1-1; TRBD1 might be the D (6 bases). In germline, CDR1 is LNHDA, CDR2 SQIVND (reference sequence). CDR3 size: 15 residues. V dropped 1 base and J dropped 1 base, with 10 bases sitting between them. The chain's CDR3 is CASSIAGQRNTEAFF. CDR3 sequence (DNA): TGTGCCAGTAGTATAGCAGGACAGAGGAACACTGAAGCTTTCTTT.

The CDR3 here is CASSWGGSVDEQYF. The CDR3 coding sequence is TGTGCCAGCAGCTGGGGGGGAAGCGTCGACGAGCAGTACTTC. This sequence joins TRBV3-1 (or the pseudogene TRBV3-2) and TRBJ2-7, with TRBD2 identical over 7 bases. The CDR3 totals 14 residues. In germline, CDR1 is LGHDT, CDR2 YNNKEL (reference sequence). Trimming at V came to 5 bases and at J to 5 bases, leaving 9 bases not matched to a gene.

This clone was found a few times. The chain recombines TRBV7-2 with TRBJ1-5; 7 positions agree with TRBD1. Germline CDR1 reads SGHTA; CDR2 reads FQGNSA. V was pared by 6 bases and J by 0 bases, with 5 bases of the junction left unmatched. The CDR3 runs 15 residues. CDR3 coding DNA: TGTGCCAGCAGTTCGACAGGGTTTAGCAATCAGCCCCAGCATTTT. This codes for CASSSTGFSNQPQHF.

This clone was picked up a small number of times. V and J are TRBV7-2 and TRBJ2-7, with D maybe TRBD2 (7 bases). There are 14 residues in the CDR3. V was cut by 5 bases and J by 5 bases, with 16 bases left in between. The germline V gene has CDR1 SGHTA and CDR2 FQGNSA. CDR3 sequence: CASSLTPGGHEQYF. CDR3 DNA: TGTGCCAGCAGCCTCACACCGGGGGGCCACGAGCAGTACTTC. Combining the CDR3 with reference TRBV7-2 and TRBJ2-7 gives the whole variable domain GAGVSQSPSNKVTEKGKDVELRCDPISGHTALYWYRQSLGQGLEFLIYFQGNSAPDKSGLPSDRFSAERTGGSVSTLTIQRTQQEDSAVYLCASSLTPGGHEQYFGPGTRLTVT.

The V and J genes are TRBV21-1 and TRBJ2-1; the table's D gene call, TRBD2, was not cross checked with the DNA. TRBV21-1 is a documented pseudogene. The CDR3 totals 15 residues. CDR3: CASSKGVSGYNEQFF. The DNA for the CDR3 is TGTGCCAGCAGCAAAGGAGTTAGCGGTTACAATGAGCAGTTCTTC.

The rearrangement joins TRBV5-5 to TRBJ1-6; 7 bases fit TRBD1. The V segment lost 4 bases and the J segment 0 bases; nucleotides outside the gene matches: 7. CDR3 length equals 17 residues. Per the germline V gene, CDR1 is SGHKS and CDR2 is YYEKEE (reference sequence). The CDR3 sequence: CASSQLQGSSYNSPLHF. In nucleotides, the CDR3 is TGTGCCAGCAGCCAACTACAGGGGAGCTCCTATAATTCACCCCTCCACTTT.

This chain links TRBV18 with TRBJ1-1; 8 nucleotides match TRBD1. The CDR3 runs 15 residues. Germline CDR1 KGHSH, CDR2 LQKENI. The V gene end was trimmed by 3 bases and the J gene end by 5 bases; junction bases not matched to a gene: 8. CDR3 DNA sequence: TGTGCCAGCTCACCCCGGACAGGGACAGTGACTGAAGCTTTCTTT. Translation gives CASSPRTGTVTEAFF.

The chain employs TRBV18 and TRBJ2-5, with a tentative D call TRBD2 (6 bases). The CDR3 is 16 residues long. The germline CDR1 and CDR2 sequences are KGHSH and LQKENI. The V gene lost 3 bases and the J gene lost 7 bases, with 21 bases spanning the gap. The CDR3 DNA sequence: TGTGCCAGCTCACCCGCCGGCGCGGGGAAGGAAGGGACCCAGTACTTC. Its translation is CASSPAGAGKEGTQYF.

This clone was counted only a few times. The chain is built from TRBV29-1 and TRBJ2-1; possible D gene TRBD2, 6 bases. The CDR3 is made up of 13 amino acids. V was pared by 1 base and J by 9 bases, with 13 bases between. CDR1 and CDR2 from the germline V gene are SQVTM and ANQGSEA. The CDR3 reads CSVEGQVRGEQFF. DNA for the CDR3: TGCAGCGTTGAAGGTCAGGTGCGGGGTGAGCAGTTCTTC.

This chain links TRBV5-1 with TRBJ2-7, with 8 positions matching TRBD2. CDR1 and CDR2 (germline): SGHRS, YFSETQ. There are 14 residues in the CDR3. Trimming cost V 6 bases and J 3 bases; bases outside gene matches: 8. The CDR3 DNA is TGCGCCAGCACGCGCGGGGGGTATGACTACGAGCAGTACTTC. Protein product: CASTRGGYDYEQYF. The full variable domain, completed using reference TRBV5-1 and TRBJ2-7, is KAGVTQTPRYLIKTRGQQVTLSCSPISGHRSVSWYQQTPGQGLQFLFEYFSETQRNKGNFPGRFSGRQFSNSRSEMNVSTLELGDSALYLCASTRGGYDYEQYFGPGTRLTVT.

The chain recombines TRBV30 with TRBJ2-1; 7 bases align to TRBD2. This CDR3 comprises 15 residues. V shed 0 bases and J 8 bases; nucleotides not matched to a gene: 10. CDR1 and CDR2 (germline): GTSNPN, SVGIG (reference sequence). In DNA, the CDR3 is TGTGCCTGGAGTGTAGCTGGACTAGTTAAACATGAGCAGTTCTTC. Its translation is CAWSVAGLVKHEQFF.

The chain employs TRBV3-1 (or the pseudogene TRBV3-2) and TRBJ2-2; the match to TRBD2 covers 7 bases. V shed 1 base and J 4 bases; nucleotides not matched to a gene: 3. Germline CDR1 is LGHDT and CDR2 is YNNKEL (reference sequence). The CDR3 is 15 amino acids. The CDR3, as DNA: TGTGCCAGCAGCCAAGGGGGGGGTGGCACCGGGGAGCTGTTTTTT. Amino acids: CASSQGGGGTGELFF.

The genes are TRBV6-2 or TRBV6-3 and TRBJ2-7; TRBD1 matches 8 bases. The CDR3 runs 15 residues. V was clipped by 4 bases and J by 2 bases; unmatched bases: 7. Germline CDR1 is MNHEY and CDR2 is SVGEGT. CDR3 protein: CASSSGTGNTYEQYF. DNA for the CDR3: TGTGCCAGCAGTTCCGGGACAGGAAACACCTACGAGCAGTACTTC.

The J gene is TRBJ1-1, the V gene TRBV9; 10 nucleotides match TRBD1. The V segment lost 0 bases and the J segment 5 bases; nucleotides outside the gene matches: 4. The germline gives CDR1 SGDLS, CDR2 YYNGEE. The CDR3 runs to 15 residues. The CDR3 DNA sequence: TGTGCCAGCAGCGTAGTTGGGACAGGGGATACTGAAGCTTTCTTT. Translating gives CASSVVGTGDTEAFF.

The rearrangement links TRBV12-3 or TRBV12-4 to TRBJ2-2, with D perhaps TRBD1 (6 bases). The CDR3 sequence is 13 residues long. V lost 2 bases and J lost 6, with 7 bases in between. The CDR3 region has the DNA TGTGCCAGCAGTTTACAGGGGCCCGGGGAGCTGTTTTTT. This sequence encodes CASSLQGPGELFF.

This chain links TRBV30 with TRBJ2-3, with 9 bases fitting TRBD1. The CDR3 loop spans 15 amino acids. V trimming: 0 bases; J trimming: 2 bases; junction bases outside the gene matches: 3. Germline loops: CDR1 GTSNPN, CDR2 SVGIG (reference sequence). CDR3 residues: CAWSVRDRDTDTQYF. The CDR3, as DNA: TGTGCCTGGAGTGTACGGGACAGGGACACAGATACGCAGTATTTT. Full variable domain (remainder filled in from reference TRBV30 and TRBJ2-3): SQTIHQWPATLVQPVGSPLSLECTVEGTSNPNLYWYRQAAGRGLQLLFYSVGIGQISSEVPQNLSASRPQDRQFILSSKKLLLSDSGFYLCAWSVRDRDTDTQYFGPGTRLTVL.

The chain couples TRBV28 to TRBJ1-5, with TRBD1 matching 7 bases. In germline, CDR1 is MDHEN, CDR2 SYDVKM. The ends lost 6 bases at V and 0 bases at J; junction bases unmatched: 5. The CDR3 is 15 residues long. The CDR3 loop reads CASRKRGLSNQPQHF. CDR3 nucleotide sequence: TGTGCCAGCAGAAAGAGGGGGCTTAGCAATCAGCCCCAGCATTTT.

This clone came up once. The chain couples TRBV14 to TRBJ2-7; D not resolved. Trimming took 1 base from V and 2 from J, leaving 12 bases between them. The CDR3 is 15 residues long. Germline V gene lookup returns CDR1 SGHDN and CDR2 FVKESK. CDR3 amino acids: CASSQGMNGPYEQYF. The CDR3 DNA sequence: TGTGCCAGCAGCCAAGGAATGAATGGGCCCTACGAGCAGTACTTC.

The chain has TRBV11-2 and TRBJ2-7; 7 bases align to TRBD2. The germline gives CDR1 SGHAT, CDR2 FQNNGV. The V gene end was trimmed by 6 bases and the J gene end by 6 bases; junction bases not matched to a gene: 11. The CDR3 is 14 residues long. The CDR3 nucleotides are TGTGCCAGCAGACCCCCGGGACTACGGGCCGAGCAGTACTTC. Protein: CASRPPGLRAEQYF.

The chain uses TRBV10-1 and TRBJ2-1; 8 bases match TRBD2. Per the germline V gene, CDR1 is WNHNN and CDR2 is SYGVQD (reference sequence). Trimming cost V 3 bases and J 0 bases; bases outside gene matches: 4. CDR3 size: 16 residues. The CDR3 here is CASSDLSGSSYNEQFF. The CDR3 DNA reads TGCGCCAGCAGTGACCTAAGCGGGAGCTCCTACAATGAGCAGTTCTTC.

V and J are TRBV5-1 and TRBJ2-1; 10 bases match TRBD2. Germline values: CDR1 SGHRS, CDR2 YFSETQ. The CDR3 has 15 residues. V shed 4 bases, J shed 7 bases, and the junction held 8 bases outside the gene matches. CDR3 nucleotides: TGCGCCAGCAGCCCAAGCGGGAGGGCCGAGAATGAGCAGTTCTTC. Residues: CASSPSGRAENEQFF.

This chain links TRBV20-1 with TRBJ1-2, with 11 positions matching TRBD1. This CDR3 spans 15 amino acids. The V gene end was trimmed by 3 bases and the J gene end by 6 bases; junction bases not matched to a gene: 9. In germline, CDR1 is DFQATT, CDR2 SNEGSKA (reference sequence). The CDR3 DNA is TGCAGTGCTAGTGGACAGGGGGCAAGTATGGATGGCTACACCTTC. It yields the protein CSASGQGASMDGYTF.

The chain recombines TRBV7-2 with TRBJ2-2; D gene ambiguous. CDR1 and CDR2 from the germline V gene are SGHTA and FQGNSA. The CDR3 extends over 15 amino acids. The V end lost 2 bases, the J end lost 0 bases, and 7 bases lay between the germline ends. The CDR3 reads CASSLTASNTGELFF. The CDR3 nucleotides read TGTGCCAGCAGCTTAACAGCCTCGAACACCGGGGAGCTGTTTTTT.

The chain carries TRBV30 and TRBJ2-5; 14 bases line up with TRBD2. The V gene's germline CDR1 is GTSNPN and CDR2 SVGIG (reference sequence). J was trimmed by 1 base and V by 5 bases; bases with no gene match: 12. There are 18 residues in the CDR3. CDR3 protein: CAWDNYGLAGGSQETQYF. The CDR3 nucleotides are TGTGCCTGGGATAATTACGGACTAGCGGGAGGTTCCCAAGAGACCCAGTACTTC.